These T cell receptor beta chains were read from a single sample in a study of vaccination and CD4 T cells after COVID-19. TCRdb ran MiXCR on the PCR reads and lists one entry per CDR3 protein. This sample carries about 15,000 distinct CDR3 sequences, approximately 27% of them seen once, and the ten largest clones take approximately 23%. For these TCRs, the target antigens are not known. The sample comprised cultured CD4+ T cells from blood. These receptors were collected from a human donor with COVID-19. Both conserved end residues are part of each CDR3. Fields, in order: J gene, D gene, V gene, clone size, CDR3 DNA, CDR3 protein. D genes are given only for firm matches. Clone size is shown for a subset of rows, as once, few, many or a class of expanded clone.

J gene: TRBJ2-1
D gene: NA
V gene: TRBV7-8
clone size: NA
CDR3 DNA: TGTGCCAGCAGCCCACCGGGGCTTGAGCAGTTCTTC
CDR3 protein: CASSPPGLEQFF

J gene: TRBJ2-6
D gene: NA
V gene: TRBV5-4
clone size: NA
CDR3 DNA: TGTGCCAGCAGCTTGTATCTAGCGACTGGGGCCAACGTCCTGACTTTC
CDR3 protein: CASSLYLATGANVLTF

J gene: TRBJ1-1
D gene: NA
V gene: TRBV10-2
clone size: NA
CDR3 DNA: TGCGCCAGCAGTGAGTTGGCCAGGGAGGTTGCTTTCTTT
CDR3 protein: CASSELAREVAFF

J gene: TRBJ2-7
D gene: NA
V gene: TRBV7-2
clone size: few
CDR3 DNA: TGTGCCAGCAGCTTAGTTGGGGGCGGCGTGGGCAACGAGCAGTACTTC
CDR3 protein: CASSLVGGGVGNEQYF

J gene: TRBJ2-5
D gene: NA
V gene: TRBV11-3
clone size: few
CDR3 DNA: TGTGCCAGCAGCTTAGAATTTCAGGGGAGGGAGACCCAGTACTTC
CDR3 protein: CASSLEFQGRETQYF

J gene: TRBJ1-5
D gene: TRBD1
V gene: TRBV7-9
clone size: few
CDR3 DNA: TGTGCCAGCAGTCGTTCTGCCGGGACAGGGGGCACTCAGCCCCAGCATTTT
CDR3 protein: CASSRSAGTGGTQPQHF

J gene: TRBJ1-5
D gene: NA
V gene: TRBV12-3/TRBV12-4
clone size: few
CDR3 DNA: TGTGCCAGCAGTGCACGGTCCGAGGGGCAGCCCCAGCATTTT
CDR3 protein: CASSARSEGQPQHF

J gene: TRBJ2-7
D gene: NA
V gene: TRBV5-4
clone size: NA
CDR3 DNA: TGTGCCAGCAGCTCGACCAATCAGGGGCACGAGCAGTACTTC
CDR3 protein: CASSSTNQGHEQYF

J gene: TRBJ2-4
D gene: TRBD2
V gene: TRBV6-1
clone size: NA
CDR3 DNA: TGTGCCAGCACCCGGGGAGGGGAACTAGCCAAAAACATTCAGTACTTC
CDR3 protein: CASTRGGELAKNIQYF

J gene: TRBJ2-5
D gene: NA
V gene: TRBV25-1
clone size: NA
CDR3 DNA: TGTGCCAGCAGTGACGGGGGAGAAGAGACCCAGTACTTC
CDR3 protein: CASSDGGEETQYF

J gene: TRBJ2-2
D gene: NA
V gene: TRBV27
clone size: NA
CDR3 DNA: TGTGCCAGCAGCTCGGAGCTGACCGGGGAGCTGTTTTTT
CDR3 protein: CASSSELTGELFF

J gene: TRBJ2-1
D gene: NA
V gene: TRBV15
clone size: few
CDR3 DNA: TGTGCCACCAGCAGATCCTCGACCAGCTACAATGAGCAGTTCTTC
CDR3 protein: CATSRSSTSYNEQFF

J gene: TRBJ1-1
D gene: TRBD1
V gene: TRBV7-3
clone size: NA
CDR3 DNA: TGTGCCAGCAGCTCCCCAGGGGGGAACACTGAAGCTTTCTTT
CDR3 protein: CASSSPGGNTEAFF

J gene: TRBJ2-2
D gene: NA
V gene: TRBV27
clone size: NA
CDR3 DNA: TGTGCCAGCACACCACGTGCCGGGACATTTGCGAACACCGGGGAGCTGTTTTTT
CDR3 protein: CASTPRAGTFANTGELFF

J gene: TRBJ2-7
D gene: NA
V gene: TRBV6-1
clone size: NA
CDR3 DNA: TGTGCCAGCAGCGAACAGGGCCAATACGAGCAGTACTTC
CDR3 protein: CASSEQGQYEQYF

J gene: TRBJ2-3
D gene: TRBD2
V gene: TRBV15
clone size: few
CDR3 DNA: TGTGCCACCAGCGCCCGACTAGCGGGGGGCTCAGATACGCAGTATTTT
CDR3 protein: CATSARLAGGSDTQYF

J gene: TRBJ2-3
D gene: TRBD2
V gene: TRBV6-1
clone size: few
CDR3 DNA: TGTGCCAGCAGCGACGCGGCTAGCGGGGGGACAGATACGCAGTATTTT
CDR3 protein: CASSDAASGGTDTQYF

J gene: TRBJ2-2
D gene: NA
V gene: TRBV7-3
clone size: few
CDR3 DNA: TGTGCCAGCAGTCCAAACGGAAACACCGGGGAGCTGTTTTTT
CDR3 protein: CASSPNGNTGELFF

J gene: TRBJ2-2
D gene: TRBD1
V gene: TRBV7-2
clone size: once
CDR3 DNA: TGTGCCAGCAGCCGGGACAGTCCCGGGGAGCTGTTTTTT
CDR3 protein: CASSRDSPGELFF

J gene: TRBJ2-4
D gene: NA
V gene: TRBV7-2
clone size: few
CDR3 DNA: TGTGCCAGCAGGGCGGGTCACATTCAGTACTTC
CDR3 protein: CASRAGHIQYF